The clone carrying this T cell receptor (beta chain) has just one count. The sample is drawn from a study of shared clonotypes between healthy human individuals. About the research overall: Researchers drew samples from a couple of women and a few men aged 18 to 49.

Every unsorted PBMC PCR replicate was loaded with roughly 0.3 ug DNA, about 30,000 T cell genomes. Sequencing used immunoSEQ multiplex PCR; TCRdb keeps in-frame clones, though not all of them. Of 400,000 to 550,000 clones in the sample, roughly 85% were seen once. All donors were healthy HIV-negative adults lacking recent acute infections or vaccinations. Caucasian adults residing in Nashville, Tennessee made up all the donors. V was trimmed by 9 bases and J by 2 bases, leaving 18 bases between them. This CDR3 region has 15 residues. The germline CDR1 and CDR2 sequences are MNHEY and SMNVEV (reference sequence).

This clonotype originated in a woman between 40 and 50 years old in good health. Some clones in this sample may be carry-over from other donors' samples. Sequenced: PBMCs. This chain links TRBV27 with TRBJ2-3; no firm D call. This CDR3 reads CASAGWDHATDTQYF. The CDR3 coding sequence is TGTGCCAGTGCCGGGTGGGATCACGCCACAGATACGCAGTATTTT.